Following are 9 T cell receptor beta chains from one sample sequenced in a study of Ad26.COV2.S vaccination and SARS-CoV-2 variants. Some clones are missing from TCRdb's copy, which holds only in-frame ones; the method was immunoSEQ multiplex PCR. Seen here are about 39,000 clones, 75% to 85% observed once, and the top ten hold 40% to 55%. This specimen consisted of peripheral blood, obtained after recovery from COVID-19. Receptors originate from a human donor who had recovered from COVID-19.

The chain is built from TRBV6-2 or TRBV6-3 and TRBJ2-1, with 12 bases that match TRBD2. V lost 6 bases to trimming and J lost 6 bases; unmatched junction nucleotides: 15. This CDR3 comprises 18 residues. Germline V gene sequence: CDR1 MNHEY, CDR2 SVGEGT. This CDR3 reads CASSHSPSLAGGPNEQFF. The CDR3 bases are TGTGCCAGCAGCCACTCCCCCTCACTAGCGGGAGGACCCAATGAGCAGTTCTTC.

The J gene is TRBJ2-5, the V gene TRBV23-1; the D gene is possibly TRBD1 (5 bases). TRBV23-1 is reported as an ORF; its role is uncertain. Deletions cut 0 bases from V and 2 bases from J, with 10 bases between. The CDR3 consists of 15 residues. In nucleotides, the CDR3 is TGCGCCAGCAGTCAATCTGTGGCAGGGCAAGAGACCCAGTACTTC. This gives the protein CASSQSVAGQETQYF.

J is TRBJ2-3 and V is TRBV18; the match to TRBD1 covers 10 bases. The CDR3 contains 17 residues. J gave up 5 bases and V 1 base, and 9 bases lay outside the gene matches. CDR1 and CDR2 (germline): KGHSH, LQKENI. CDR3 DNA: TGTGCCAGCTCACCACTTCCGGGACAGGGGCTTGAAGATACGCAGTATTTT. Its translation: CASSPLPGQGLEDTQYF.

The chain combines TRBV18 with TRBJ1-1, with a tentative D call TRBD1 (5 bases). This CDR3 has 14 residues. Trimming cost V 5 bases and J 4 bases, with 14 bases left between them. Germline assignment: CDR1 KGHSH and CDR2 LQKENI. The CDR3 DNA reads as TGTGCCAGCTCAGGTCAGGGAGGCGGCACTGAAGCTTTCTTT. Amino acids: CASSGQGGGTEAFF.

The chain carries TRBV19 and TRBJ1-5; D is perhaps TRBD1 (5 bases). Trimming took off 4 bases at V and 5 bases at J, with 9 bases between the two ends. The CDR3 length is 13 residues. Germline CDR1 LNHDA, CDR2 SQIVND (reference sequence). The CDR3 spells CASSSREHQPQHF. The CDR3 nucleotides read TGTGCCAGTAGTAGCAGGGAACATCAGCCCCAGCATTTT.

This chain connects TRBV11-2 to TRBJ1-2; 7 positions match TRBD1. V was clipped by 8 bases and J by 0 bases; unmatched bases: 12. Germline-derived CDR1 and CDR2 are SGHAT and FQNNGV. The length of the CDR3 is 16 residues. This CDR3 reads CASQPNRGVTNYGYTF. The CDR3 DNA reads as TGTGCCAGCCAGCCTAACAGGGGCGTCACTAACTATGGCTACACCTTC.

This chain connects TRBV10-1 to TRBJ2-2, with TRBD1 matching over 10 bases. This CDR3 contains 16 residues. V was pared by 5 bases and J by 2 bases, with 5 bases of the junction left unmatched. Germline CDR1 reads WNHNN; CDR2 reads SYGVQD (reference sequence). In nucleotides, the CDR3 is TGCGCCAGCAGTCTGACAGGGGGCCTTAACACCGGGGAGCTGTTTTTT. It is translated as CASSLTGGLNTGELFF.

The gene calls are TRBV15 and TRBJ2-2; no firm D call. This CDR3 comprises 14 residues. The germline gives CDR1 LNHNV, CDR2 YYDKDF (reference sequence). V lost 0 bases and J 6 bases, leaving 8 bases between the germline ends. The chain's CDR3 is CATSRDRTAGELFF. The CDR3 nucleotides read TGTGCCACCAGCAGAGATAGGACCGCCGGGGAGCTGTTTTTT.

A single count supports this clone. This chain connects TRBV7-8 to TRBJ1-2, with 11 bases aligning to TRBD1. The trim removed 1 base at V and 5 bases at J, leaving 6 bases unmatched. This CDR3 comprises 16 residues. The germline gives CDR1 SGHVS, CDR2 FQNEAQ. CDR3 loop: CASSLGTGGAVYGYTF. The CDR3 DNA sequence: TGTGCCAGCAGCTTAGGGACAGGGGGCGCAGTATATGGCTACACCTTC.